Sequencing of this TCR beta chain was carried out in a study of blood T cells in healthy people across ages. Broader study findings: Roughly linear declines in TCR beta diversity per million T cells occurred with age.

Primed by a sample-barcoded 5' primer and a J-beta primer mix, a second PCR proceeded for about 6 to 11 cycles. In TCRdb, the 5' RACE reads were re-called with MiXCR into one record per CDR3 protein. The profile shows 1 million or so distinct CDR3 sequences, almost 25% of them singletons. The germline V gene encodes CDR1 SEHNR and CDR2 FQNEAQ (reference sequence). V lost 3 bases and J 2 bases, leaving 16 bases between the germline ends. This CDR3 is 16 amino acids long. Isolated PBMCs totaled at least 6.5 million in each sample. A remark on this clonotype: Its target is not known.

These same records also appear under a second study, on T cells of mothers and their children.

This TCR was recovered from a girl aged 2 to 10 in good health. What was sequenced was blood. The V and J genes are TRBV7-9 and TRBJ1-2; a possible D gene is TRBD1 (6 bases). The CDR3 is CASSFLTGQLNYGYTF. The CDR3 DNA sequence: TGTGCCAGCAGCTTTTTAACCGGACAGTTAAACTATGGCTACACCTTC. Variable domain in full (rest from reference TRBV7-9 and TRBJ1-2): DTGVSQNPRHKITKRGQNVTFRCDPISEHNRLYWYRQTLGQGPEFLTYFQNEAQLEKSRLLSDRFSAERPKGSFSTLEIQRTEQGDSAMYLCASSFLTGQLNYGYTFGSGTRLTVV.